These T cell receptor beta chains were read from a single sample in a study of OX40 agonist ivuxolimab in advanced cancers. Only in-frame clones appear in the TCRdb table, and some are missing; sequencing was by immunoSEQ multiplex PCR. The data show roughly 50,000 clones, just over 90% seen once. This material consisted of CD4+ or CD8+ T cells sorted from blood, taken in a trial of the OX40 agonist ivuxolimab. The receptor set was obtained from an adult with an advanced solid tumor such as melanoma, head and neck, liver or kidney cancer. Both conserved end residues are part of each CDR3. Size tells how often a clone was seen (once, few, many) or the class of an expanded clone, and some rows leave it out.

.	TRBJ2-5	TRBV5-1	CASSLLSVRQETQYF
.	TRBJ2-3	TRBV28	CASSSDPGGGHTQYF
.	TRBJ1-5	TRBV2	CASRGAYSNQPQHF
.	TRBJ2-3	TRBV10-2	CASSAASVDTQYF
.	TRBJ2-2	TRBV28	CASTLGRGGELFF
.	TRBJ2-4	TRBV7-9	CASSLEGLAKNIQYF
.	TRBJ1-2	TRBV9	CASSVGQGAYGYTF
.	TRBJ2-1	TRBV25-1	CASSEPGSKDEQFF
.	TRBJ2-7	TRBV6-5	CASIADRVALYEQYF
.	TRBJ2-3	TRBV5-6	CASRGVMSLNTQYF
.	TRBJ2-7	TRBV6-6	CASSYSSRDVSYEQYF
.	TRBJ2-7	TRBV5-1	CASGLAGPWEQYF
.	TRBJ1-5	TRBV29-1	CSALILTGDSNQPQHF
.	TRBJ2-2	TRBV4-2	CASSQLPDSETSGELFF
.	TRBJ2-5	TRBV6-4	CASSKSGTGEETQYF
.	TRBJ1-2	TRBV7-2	CASSLNQGAGGYTF
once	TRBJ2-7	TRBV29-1	CSVEPLAAGEQYF
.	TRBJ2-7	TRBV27	CASTRGVEQYF
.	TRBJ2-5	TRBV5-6	CASSRMGEQYQETQYF
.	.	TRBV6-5	CASRPAWSEQYF
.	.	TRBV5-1	CASSAGPGLEQYF
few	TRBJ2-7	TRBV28	CASSFQNYEQYF
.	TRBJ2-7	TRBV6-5	CASSYSGGARYEQYF
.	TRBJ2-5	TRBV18	CASSPPPRGTQYF
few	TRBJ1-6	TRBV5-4	CASSLSDSPLHF
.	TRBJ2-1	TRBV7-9	CASSLRLFSYNEQFF
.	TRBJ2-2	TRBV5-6	CASSLGLADSRTGELFF
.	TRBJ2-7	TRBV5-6	CASSLVDRVYHEQYF
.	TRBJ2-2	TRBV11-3	CASSLEGTGELFF
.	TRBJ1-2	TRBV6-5	CASSYSGFYTF
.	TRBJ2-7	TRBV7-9	CASSLLVWGRADEQYF
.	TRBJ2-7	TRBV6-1	CASSKGLSYEQYF
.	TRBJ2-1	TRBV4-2	CASSQVRHGELNEQFF
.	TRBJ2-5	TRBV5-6	CASSPDRGWRETQYF
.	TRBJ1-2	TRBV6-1	CASSSNLGYTF
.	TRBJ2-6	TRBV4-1	CASRRPGSGANVLTF
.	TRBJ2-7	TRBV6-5	CASSLTPGLAYEQYF
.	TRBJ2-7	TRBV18	CASSPPVVPYEQYF
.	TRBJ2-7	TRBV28	CASIPGGPAIEQYF
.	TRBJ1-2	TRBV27	CASSRGNYGYTF
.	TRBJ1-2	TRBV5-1	CASSRPTLSGGYTF
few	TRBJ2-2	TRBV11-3	CASSLVGGGPGGELFF
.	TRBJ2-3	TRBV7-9	CASSTPGLATNTQYF
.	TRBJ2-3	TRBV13	CASSFRDTDTQYF
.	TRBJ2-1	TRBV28	CASSPLWTSGTNEQFF
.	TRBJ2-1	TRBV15	CATSSGTSGYNEQFF
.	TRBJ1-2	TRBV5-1	CASSLVALEYGYTF